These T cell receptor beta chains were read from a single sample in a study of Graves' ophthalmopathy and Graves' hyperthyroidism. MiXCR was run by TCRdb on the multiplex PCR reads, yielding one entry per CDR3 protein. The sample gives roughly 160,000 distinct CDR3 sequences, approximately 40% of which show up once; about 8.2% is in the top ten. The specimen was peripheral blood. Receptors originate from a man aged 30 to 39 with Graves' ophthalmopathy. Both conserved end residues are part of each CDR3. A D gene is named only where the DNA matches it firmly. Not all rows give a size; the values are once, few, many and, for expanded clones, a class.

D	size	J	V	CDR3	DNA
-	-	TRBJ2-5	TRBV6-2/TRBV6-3	CASSYGEVDQETQYF	TGTGCCAGCAGTTACGGTGAGGTAGACCAAGAGACCCAGTACTTC
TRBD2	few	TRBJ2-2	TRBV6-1	CVSKGLAGSFGELFF	TGTGTCAGCAAAGGACTAGCGGGATCCTTCGGGGAGCTGTTTTTT
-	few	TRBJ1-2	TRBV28	CASTSPSRYYGYTF	TGTGCCAGCACTTCCCCCAGCCGCTACTATGGCTACACCTTC
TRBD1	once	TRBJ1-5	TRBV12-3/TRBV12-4	CASSLGTGVLPDNQPQHF	TGTGCCAGCAGTTTAGGGACAGGGGTTTTACCTGACAATCAGCCCCAGCATTTT
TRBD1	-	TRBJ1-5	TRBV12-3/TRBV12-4	CASSPMDRVSQPQHF	TGTGCCAGCAGCCCCATGGACAGGGTTTCTCAGCCCCAGCATTTT
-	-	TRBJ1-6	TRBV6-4	CASQPYHSPLHF	TGTGCCAGTCAGCCCTACCATTCACCCCTCCACTTT
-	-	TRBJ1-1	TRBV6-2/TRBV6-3	CASRAHRVGTEAFF	TGTGCCAGCAGAGCCCACAGGGTAGGCACTGAAGCTTTCTTT
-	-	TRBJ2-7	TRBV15	CATSREIGSNEQYF	TGTGCCACCAGCAGAGAGATTGGGTCAAACGAGCAGTACTTC
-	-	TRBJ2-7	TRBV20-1	CSASRLGLYEQYF	TGCAGTGCTAGCAGGCTGGGGCTCTACGAGCAGTACTTC
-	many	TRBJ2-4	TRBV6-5	CASSYTLNLAGAIQYF	TGTGCCAGCAGTTACACCCTAAATCTGGCAGGGGCCATTCAGTACTTC
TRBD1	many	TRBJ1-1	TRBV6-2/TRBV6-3	CASSFPQWTGGLDTEAFF	TGTGCCAGCAGTTTCCCCCAGTGGACAGGGGGCTTGGACACTGAAGCTTTCTTT
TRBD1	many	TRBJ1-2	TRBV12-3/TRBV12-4	CASSSTGFSFPAVHTF	TGTGCCAGCAGTTCGACAGGGTTTAGCTTCCCGGCTGTTCACACCTTC
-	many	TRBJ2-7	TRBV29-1	CSVYGRAGSYEQYF	TGCAGCGTTTACGGCAGGGCCGGCTCCTACGAGCAGTACTTC
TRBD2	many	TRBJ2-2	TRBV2	CASSEASGRAGELFF	TGTGCCAGCAGTGAAGCTAGCGGGAGGGCCGGGGAGCTGTTTTTT
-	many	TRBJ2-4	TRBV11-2	CASRPERGRQYF	TGTGCCAGCAGGCCTGAGAGGGGGAGACAGTACTTC
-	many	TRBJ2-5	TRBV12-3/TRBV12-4	CASSRLSGETQYF	TGTGCCAGCAGTCGACTCAGCGGAGAGACCCAGTACTTC
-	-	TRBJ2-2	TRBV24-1	CATSDASLDGELFF	TGTGCCACCAGTGATGCCTCCCTGGATGGGGAGCTGTTTTTT
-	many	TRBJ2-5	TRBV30	CAWSRAVQETQYF	TGTGCCTGGAGTAGGGCGGTTCAAGAGACCCAGTACTTC
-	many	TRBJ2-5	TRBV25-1	CASSGVGGETQYF	TGTGCCAGCAGTGGCGTTGGCGGAGAGACCCAGTACTTC
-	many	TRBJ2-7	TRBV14	CASSHFGSALPYEQYF	TGTGCCAGCAGCCACTTCGGGAGCGCATTACCCTACGAGCAGTACTTC
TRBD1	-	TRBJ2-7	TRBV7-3	CASSPTGGSGDDEQYF	TGTGCCAGCAGCCCTACAGGGGGCTCAGGGGACGACGAGCAGTACTTC
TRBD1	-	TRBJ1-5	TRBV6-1	CASSESGGGNQPQHF	TGTGCCAGCAGTGAATCAGGGGGGGGCAATCAGCCCCAGCATTTT
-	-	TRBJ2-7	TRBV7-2	CASSLTTGQDNEQYF	TGTGCCAGCAGCTTGACAACAGGACAAGATAACGAGCAGTACTTC